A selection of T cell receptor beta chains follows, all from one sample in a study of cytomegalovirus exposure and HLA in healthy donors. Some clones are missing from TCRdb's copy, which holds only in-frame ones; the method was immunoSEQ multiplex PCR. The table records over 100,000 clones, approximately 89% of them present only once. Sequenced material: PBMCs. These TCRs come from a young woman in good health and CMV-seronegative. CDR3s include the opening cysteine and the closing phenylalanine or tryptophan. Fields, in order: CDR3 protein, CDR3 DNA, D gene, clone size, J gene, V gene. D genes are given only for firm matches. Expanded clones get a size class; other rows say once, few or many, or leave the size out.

CASSRWTSGYEQYF TGCGCCAGCAGCCGTTGGACTAGCGGCTACGAGCAGTACTTC TRBD2 . TRBJ2-7 TRBV23-1
CASRSLTGSAETQYF TGTGCCAGCAGATCACTCACAGGGTCAGCAGAGACCCAGTACTTC . . TRBJ2-5 TRBV6-5
CASSQRGGSEETQYF TGTGCTAGCAGCCAAAGGGGGGGAAGTGAAGAGACCCAGTACTTC . once TRBJ2-5 TRBV7-7
CASTLRGLGNQPQHF TGTGCCAGTACCCTGAGAGGGCTCGGCAATCAGCCCCAGCATTTT . . TRBJ1-5 TRBV19
CASSLAGAYEQYF TGTGCCAGCAGCTTAGCAGGGGCCTACGAGCAGTACTTC . . TRBJ2-7 TRBV7-9
CASSQASGGASVGELFF TGTGCCAGCAGCCAAGCTAGCGGGGGGGCCTCGGTCGGGGAGCTGTTTTTT TRBD2 . TRBJ2-2 TRBV4-2
CASKNRERGGEKLFF TGTGCCAGCAAGAACAGGGAGCGGGGCGGTGAAAAACTGTTTTTT . . TRBJ1-4 TRBV2
CASSEPYSNQPQHF TGCGCCAGCAGTGAGCCCTATAGCAATCAGCCCCAGCATTTT . . TRBJ1-5 TRBV10-1
CASSSDRDTEAFF TGTGCCAGCAGCTCGGACAGGGACACTGAAGCTTTCTTT TRBD1 . TRBJ1-1 TRBV11-1
CASSLVGSSPAQYF TGTGCCAGCAGCTTGGTAGGGAGTAGCCCAGCGCAGTATTTT . . TRBJ2-3 TRBV5-6
CASSIRQGAVTEAFF TGTGCCAGTTCAATCCGGCAGGGGGCGGTCACTGAAGCTTTCTTT TRBD1 once TRBJ1-1 TRBV19
CASSFFRDSSRSGELFF TGTGCCAGCAGCTTTTTCCGGGACAGCAGTCGGAGCGGGGAGCTGTTTTTT TRBD1 once TRBJ2-2 TRBV11-2
CASSLLRSDGYTF TGTGCCAGCAGCTTATTGCGTAGTGATGGCTACACCTTC . . TRBJ1-2 TRBV7-9
CSVWSRLAGAQRVF TGCAGCGTTTGGTCCAGGCTAGCGGGGGCCCAGCGGGTCTTC TRBD2 . TRBJ2-1 TRBV29-1
CASRETSRGTEAFF TGTGCCAGCCGAGAAACGTCCCGGGGCACTGAAGCTTTCTTT . . TRBJ1-1 TRBV2
CASSIRQQGSFNYGYTF TGTGCCAGTAGTATCCGTCAACAGGGGTCGTTTAACTATGGCTACACCTTC TRBD1 . TRBJ1-2 TRBV19
CASSQSGTSNEQFF TGTGCCAGCAGCCAGTCCGGGACTAGCAATGAGCAGTTCTTC TRBD2 . TRBJ2-1 TRBV7-3
CASSLVVAGGKGETQYF TGTGCCAGCAGTTTAGTCGTAGCGGGGGGCAAAGGGGAGACCCAGTACTTC TRBD2 . TRBJ2-5 TRBV27
CASLNAGRNAGELFF TGTGCCAGTCTGAACGCGGGGCGGAACGCCGGGGAGCTGTTTTTT . . TRBJ2-2 TRBV10-3
CASSIGTGVYSPLHF TGTGCCAGTAGTATCGGGACAGGGGTATATTCACCCCTCCACTTT TRBD1 . TRBJ1-6 TRBV19
CASSLGLAGETQYF TGCGCCAGCAGCTTAGGACTAGCGGGGGAGACCCAGTACTTC TRBD2 few TRBJ2-5 TRBV5-1
CASSPPGRGLSVYTF TGTGCCAGCTCACCACCGGGCAGGGGGCTTAGTGTCTACACCTTC TRBD1 . TRBJ1-2 TRBV18
CASSQGYYQETQYF TGCGCCAGCAGCCAAGGGTACTACCAAGAGACCCAGTACTTC . . TRBJ2-5 TRBV4-1
CARTTGSEGYTF TGTGCCAGAACCACAGGGTCGGAAGGCTACACCTTC . . TRBJ1-2 TRBV2
CASSTGMGLAEGYTF TGTGCCAGCAGCACCGGCATGGGGCTAGCGGAGGGCTACACCTTC . few TRBJ1-2 TRBV13
CASSLLTGRTSTDTQYF TGTGCCAGCAGCTTACTGACGGGAAGGACTAGCACAGATACGCAGTATTTT . . TRBJ2-3 TRBV7-2
CAISESIQARPYGYTF TGTGCCATCAGTGAGTCGATTCAGGCCCGACCCTATGGCTACACCTTC . . TRBJ1-2 TRBV10-3
CASADRANQPQHF TGTGCCAGTGCAGACAGAGCCAATCAGCCCCAGCATTTT . . TRBJ1-5 TRBV19
CASSEYSLHNSPLHF TGTGCCAGCAGTGAATACAGCCTCCATAATTCACCCCTCCACTTT . . TRBJ1-6 TRBV6-1
CASSFIGLARYEQYF TGTGCCAGCAGCTTTATAGGACTAGCGCGCTACGAGCAGTACTTC TRBD2 . TRBJ2-7 TRBV7-2
CASTWAWQPQHF TGTGCCAGCACCTGGGCGTGGCAGCCCCAGCATTTT . few TRBJ1-5 TRBV28
CASSQPVDRLNEQFF TGTGCCAGCAGTCAACCAGTGGACAGATTAAATGAGCAGTTCTTC . . TRBJ2-1 TRBV2
CSANGQGELFF TGCAGTGCTAATGGACAGGGTGAACTGTTTTTT TRBD1 . TRBJ1-4 TRBV20-1
CASSSLPPSGANVLTF TGTGCCAGCAGTTCCCTCCCCCCGTCTGGGGCCAACGTCCTGACTTTC . . TRBJ2-6 TRBV27
CASSRGDRRSTGELFF TGTGCCAGCAGCAGGGGGGACAGGAGGTCGACCGGGGAGCTGTTTTTT TRBD1 . TRBJ2-2 TRBV5-4
CASSPQGDIPYNEQFF TGTGCCAGCAGCCCCCAGGGGGACATCCCCTACAATGAGCAGTTCTTC TRBD1 . TRBJ2-1 TRBV9
CASSKATSGVYNEQFF TGTGCCAGCAGCAAGGCTACTAGCGGGGTCTACAATGAGCAGTTCTTC TRBD2 . TRBJ2-1 TRBV7-9
CASSLGTGIRLETQYF TGCGCCAGCAGCTTGGGGACAGGAATCCGGTTAGAGACCCAGTACTTC TRBD1 . TRBJ2-5 TRBV5-1
CSVSGLRETQYF TGCAGCGTCTCAGGGCTTCGGGAGACCCAGTACTTC . . TRBJ2-5 TRBV29-1
CASSPRFSSYEQYF TGTGCCAGCAGTCCGCGGTTCAGCTCCTACGAGCAGTACTTC . . TRBJ2-7 TRBV6-5
CASSLGGRGTDTQYF TGTGCCAGCAGCTTGGGCGGTCGGGGCACAGATACGCAGTATTTT . . TRBJ2-3 TRBV5-4
CASSLVRGRNSPLHF TGTGCCAGTAGCCTCGTCCGGGGAAGGAATTCACCCCTCCACTTT . once TRBJ1-6 TRBV19
CASSPQGVLEAFF TGTGCCAGCAGTCCTCAGGGGGTGCTAGAAGCTTTCTTT TRBD1 . TRBJ1-1 TRBV6-6
CASSEIYGVGAEQYF TGTGCCAGCAGTGAAATATATGGGGTGGGGGCCGAGCAGTACTTC . . TRBJ2-7 TRBV6-1
CASFRQDPSTDTQYF TGCGCCAGCTTCAGGCAGGATCCTAGCACAGATACGCAGTATTTT . . TRBJ2-3 TRBV5-1
CASSPETGTGVYEQYF TGTGCCAGCAGCCCTGAAACCGGGACAGGGGTCTACGAGCAGTACTTC TRBD1 . TRBJ2-7 TRBV5-5
CASSPQPVGENEKLFF TGTGCCAGCTCACCACAGCCGGTAGGAGAGAATGAAAAACTGTTTTTT . . TRBJ1-4 TRBV18
CASSMGAWQPQHF TGTGCCAGTAGTATGGGGGCTTGGCAGCCCCAGCATTTT . few TRBJ1-5 TRBV19
CASSYDRGRGAFF TGTGCCAGCAGTTATGACAGGGGGAGAGGAGCTTTCTTT TRBD1 . TRBJ1-1 TRBV6-1
CASSRSGAYEQYF TGTGCCAGCAGTCGGTCAGGGGCCTACGAGCAGTACTTC . . TRBJ2-7 TRBV6-5
CASIRGGELFF TGTGCCAGTATAAGAGGCGGGGAGCTGTTTTTT . . TRBJ2-2 TRBV19
CASRGGLESSTNYGYTF TGTGCCAGTAGGGGGGGACTGGAAAGCTCAACTAACTATGGCTACACCTTC . . TRBJ1-2 TRBV19
CASSVTGQFIHEQYF TGCGCCAGCAGCGTCACGGGACAGTTTATCCACGAGCAGTACTTC TRBD1 . TRBJ2-7 TRBV5-1
CASEAGNRGTEAFF TGTGCCAGCGAGGCCGGCAATCGGGGCACTGAAGCTTTCTTT . . TRBJ1-1 TRBV25-1
CASSPHRLEVSTDTQYF TGTGCCAGCAGCCCTCACCGTCTCGAGGTTAGCACAGATACGCAGTATTTT . . TRBJ2-3 TRBV7-8
CASRSTGDQPQHF TGTGCCAGCAGATCGACAGGGGATCAGCCCCAGCATTTT TRBD1 . TRBJ1-5 TRBV6-1
CASSVSATGNEQFF TGTGCCAGCAGCGTATCGGCGACAGGCAATGAGCAGTTCTTC . . TRBJ2-1 TRBV9
CASSPTAASSYEQYF TGTGCCAGTAGCCCGACTGCTGCTAGCTCCTACGAGCAGTACTTC . . TRBJ2-7 TRBV19
CASSPPTGTPYGYTF TGTGCCAGCTCACCCCCCACCGGGACACCTTATGGCTACACCTTC . . TRBJ1-2 TRBV18
CASSQGTAYTEAFF TGTGCCAGCAGCCAGGGGACAGCATACACTGAAGCTTTCTTT TRBD1 once TRBJ1-1 TRBV2